The 5 T cell receptor beta chains reported below all come from one sample, sequenced in a study of cytomegalovirus exposure and HLA in healthy donors (dated by TCRdb to 2017 to 2019). The library was built by means of the immunoSEQ multiplex PCR assay. Entries here come from immuneACCESS through TCRdb and include only in-frame sequences with V and J called. Some clones fail to appear in such tables; in the studies checked, an unresolved V gene covers under half of the shortfall, and the cause of the remainder is unknown. The sample table records 250,000 to 400,000 clones; 87% of these occur just once. The ten largest clones add up to approximately 1.1% of the sample. Source material: PBMCs. These receptors all come from a woman aged 30 to 39 in good health and CMV-seropositive.

The chain has TRBV19 and TRBJ2-7, with D hard to call. This CDR3 comprises 12 residues. Germline lookup yields CDR1 LNHDA and CDR2 SQIVND (reference sequence). V lost 7 bases and J lost 2, with 9 bases in between. This chain's CDR3 is CASTSGPYEQYF. The DNA of the CDR3 is TGTGCCAGTACCTCCGGACCCTACGAGCAGTACTTC.

The chain's CDR3 is CASSFAGPYEQYF. The CDR3 DNA reads TGTGCCAGCAGTTTTGCGGGACCCTACGAGCAGTACTTC. J is TRBJ2-7 and V is TRBV27, with a possible D match to TRBD2 (6 bases). Germline V gene sequence: CDR1 MNHEY, CDR2 SMNVEV (reference sequence). V lost 3 bases to trimming and J lost 2 bases, with 8 bases between them. This CDR3 contains 13 residues.

This CDR3 reads CASSPGQGATEAFF. Written as DNA, the CDR3 is TGTGCCAGCAGCCCTGGACAGGGGGCCACTGAAGCTTTCTTT. This rearrangement joins TRBV6-6 to TRBJ1-1, with 11 bases identical to TRBD1. The V gene end was trimmed by 6 bases and the J gene end by 4 bases; junction bases not matched to a gene: 4. Germline lookup yields CDR1 MNHNY and CDR2 SVGAGI (reference sequence). There are 14 residues in the CDR3.

This clone was found once. The chain has TRBV6-6 and TRBJ2-7; 8 nucleotides match TRBD2. The CDR3 consists of 16 residues. The V and J ends lost 5 bases and 2 bases, in that order; junction bases with no gene match: 11. CDR1 is MNHNY and CDR2 is SVGAGI in the germline V gene (reference sequence). The CDR3 DNA reads TGTGCCAGCAGTGCGATCGGGGGGGCCTCGGCCTACGAGCAGTACTTC. It codes for CASSAIGGASAYEQYF.

The V call is TRBV9, the J call TRBJ2-5; either TRBD1 or TRBD2 may supply D (6 bases each). The CDR3 loop spans 15 amino acids. Trimming pared 5 bases from V and 2 bases from J, leaving 16 bases between. The germline V gene has CDR1 SGDLS and CDR2 YYNGEE. The CDR3 DNA reads TGTGCCAGCAGTGAAGGGGGGCAGGTTCAAGAGACCCAGTACTTC. It yields the protein CASSEGGQVQETQYF.